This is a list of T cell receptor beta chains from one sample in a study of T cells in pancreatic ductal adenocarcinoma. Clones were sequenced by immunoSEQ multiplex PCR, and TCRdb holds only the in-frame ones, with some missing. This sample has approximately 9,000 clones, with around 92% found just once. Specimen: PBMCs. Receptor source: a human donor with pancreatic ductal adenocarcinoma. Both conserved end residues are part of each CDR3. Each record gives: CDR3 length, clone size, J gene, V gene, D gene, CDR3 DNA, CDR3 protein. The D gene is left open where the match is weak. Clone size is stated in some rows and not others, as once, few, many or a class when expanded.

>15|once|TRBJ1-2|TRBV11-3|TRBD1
TGTGCCAGCAGCCCACGACAGGGTTGGAACTATGGCTACACCTTC
CASSPRQGWNYGYTF
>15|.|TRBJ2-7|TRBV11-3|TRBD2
TGTGCCAGCAGCCGCACTAGCGGGGTCCCAGGGGAGCAGTACTTC
CASSRTSGVPGEQYF
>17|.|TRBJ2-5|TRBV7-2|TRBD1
TGTGCCAGCAGCTTAACTTTCCAGGACAGGGGCCAAGAGACCCAGTACTTC
CASSLTFQDRGQETQYF
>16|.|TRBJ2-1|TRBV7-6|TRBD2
TGTGCCAGCAGCTTAGGGGGCGGGAGGGCCCTTGGTGAGCAGTTCTTC
CASSLGGGRALGEQFF
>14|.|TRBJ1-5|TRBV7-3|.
TGTGCCAGCAGCTTAACGGCAGAAGTACAGCCCCAGCATTTT
CASSLTAEVQPQHF
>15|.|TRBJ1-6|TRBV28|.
TGTGCCAGCAGTCCCCGACAGCCCCCCTGGTCACCCCTCCACTTT
CASSPRQPPWSPLHF
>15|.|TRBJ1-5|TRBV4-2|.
TGTGCCAGCAGCCAAGATCCGGGGGGCAATCAGCCCCAGCATTTT
CASSQDPGGNQPQHF
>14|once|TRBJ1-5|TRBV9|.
TGTGCCAGCAGCGTAGGACAGGGCAATCAGCCCCAGCATTTT
CASSVGQGNQPQHF
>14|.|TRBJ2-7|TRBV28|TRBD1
TGTGCCAGCTTCGGGGACAGGGGTTGGAACGAGCAGTACTTC
CASFGDRGWNEQYF
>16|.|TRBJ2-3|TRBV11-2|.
TGTGCCAGCAGCTTGGTTGCGGGGGCCGTCACAGATACGCAGTATTTT
CASSLVAGAVTDTQYF
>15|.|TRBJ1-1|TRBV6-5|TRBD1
TGTGCCAGCAGTTACTCGAGGACAGGGGGCACTGAAGCTTTCTTT
CASSYSRTGGTEAFF
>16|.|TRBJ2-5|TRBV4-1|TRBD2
TGCGCCAGCAGCCGCCTGACTAGCGGGGCGGGGGAGACCCAGTACTTC
CASSRLTSGAGETQYF
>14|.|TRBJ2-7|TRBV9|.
TGTGCCAGCAGCAGCGTAGAGGGATTCTACGAGCAGTACTTC
CASSSVEGFYEQYF